Each of the 29 T cell receptor beta chains below was sequenced from the same sample in a study of PD-1 blockade in classical Hodgkin lymphoma. Measured with immunoSEQ multiplex PCR; TCRdb has only the in-frame clones, and not every one. The data hold 130,000 to 150,000 clones, with about 78% observed a single time. Each patient's relapse followed autologous stem cell transplantation, and brentuximab vedotin exposure varied. The specimen was peripheral blood mononuclear cells (PBMCs), collected before the second cycle of nivolumab. The source of these receptors is a human donor with classical Hodgkin lymphoma.

Details on this clone: Additional DNA sequences in this sample encode the identical CDR3. The chain uses TRBV7-9 and TRBJ2-3; TRBD2 aligns across 7 bases. In germline, CDR1 is SEHNR, CDR2 FQNEAQ (reference sequence). V shed 2 bases and J 3 bases; nucleotides not matched to a gene: 2. The CDR3 covers 14 residues. The CDR3 nucleotides read TGTGCCAGCAGCTTAACCGGGGGGACAGATACGCAGTATTTT. Translated: CASSLTGGTDTQYF.

This sequence joins TRBV10-3 and TRBJ1-2; D is undetermined. Germline V gives CDR1 ENHRY, CDR2 SYGVKD. The V end lost 0 bases, the J end lost 2 bases, and 7 bases lay between the germline ends. The CDR3 covers 14 residues. This CDR3 is CAISESTTNYGYTF. In DNA form, the CDR3 reads TGTGCCATCAGTGAGTCGACAACAAACTATGGCTACACCTTC.

The chain recombines TRBV7-2 with TRBJ2-1, with D possibly matching TRBD2 (6 bases). Germline V gene lookup returns CDR1 SGHTA and CDR2 FQGNSA. The CDR3 sequence is 12 residues long. Trimming shortened V by 2 bases and J by 8 bases, and 7 bases separated the two germline ends. CDR3 bases: TGTGCCAGCAGCTTATGGGAGGATGAGCAGTTCTTC. It specifies CASSLWEDEQFF.

This chain links TRBV7-2 with TRBJ2-1, with TRBD1 matching 9 bases. The CDR3 covers 16 residues. V trimming: 7 bases; J trimming: 3 bases; junction bases outside the gene matches: 10. Germline loops: CDR1 SGHTA, CDR2 FQGNSA. The chain's CDR3 is CASTIGAGQGYNEQFF. The CDR3 bases are TGTGCCAGCACTATAGGGGCGGGACAGGGCTACAATGAGCAGTTCTTC.

The sample holds one count of this clone. The chain couples TRBV5-5 to TRBJ2-3; D gene ambiguous. The CDR3 has 14 residues. V lost 0 bases, J lost 2 bases, and 7 bases lay in between. In germline, CDR1 is SGHKS, CDR2 YYEKEE (reference sequence). The CDR3 nucleotides read TGTGCCAGCAGCTTGGCCTCAGACACAGATACGCAGTATTTT. Translated, it gives CASSLASDTDTQYF.

This clone occurred a few times. The chain is built from TRBV5-1 and TRBJ2-1; 10 bases map to TRBD2. The CDR3 has 19 amino acids. The V segment lost 0 bases and the J segment 6 bases; nucleotides outside the gene matches: 15. The germline V gene has CDR1 SGHRS and CDR2 YFSETQ. CDR3 sequence: CASSLGPAGGPRFTNEQFF. The CDR3 DNA sequence: TGCGCCAGCAGCTTGGGCCCAGCGGGAGGGCCGAGATTCACCAATGAGCAGTTCTTC.

This clone was detected once. The gene calls are TRBV6-5 and TRBJ1-1, with a weak D call TRBD1 (5 bases). The length of the CDR3 is 15 residues. With 5 bases removed from V and 7 bases from J, the gap between germline ends came to 20 bases. The germline CDR1 and CDR2 sequences are MNHEY and SVGAGI. CDR3 in amino acids: CASSPSVGGGGEAFF. As DNA, the CDR3 is TGTGCCAGCAGTCCATCCGTGGGGGGAGGCGGTGAAGCTTTCTTT.

The chain employs TRBV21-1 and TRBJ1-5; the D call of TRBD1 is as the table states it, not checked on the DNA. TRBV21-1 is designated a pseudogene. The CDR3 is 18 residues long. CDR3 loop: CASSKVRDSGPFNQPQHF. CDR3 coding DNA: TGTGCCAGCAGCAAAGTCCGGGACAGCGGACCCTTCAATCAGCCCCAGCATTTT.

The CDR3 sequence is CASSLAGEGNEQFF. The CDR3 DNA reads as TGCGCCAGCAGCTTGGCTGGGGAGGGGAATGAGCAGTTCTTC. The V call is TRBV5-1, the J call TRBJ2-1; 7 nucleotides line up with TRBD2. CDR3 length: 14 amino acids. In germline, CDR1 is SGHRS, CDR2 YFSETQ. Trimming removed 0 bases from V and 7 bases from J; junction bases left unmatched: 4.

The chain is built from TRBV5-1 and TRBJ2-3; D gene ambiguous. V was trimmed by 4 bases and J by 2 bases, leaving 2 bases between them. This CDR3 region has 11 residues. Germline loops: CDR1 SGHRS, CDR2 YFSETQ. The CDR3 sequence: CASSHTDTQYF. DNA of the CDR3: TGCGCCAGCAGCCACACAGATACGCAGTATTTT.

The gene calls are TRBV5-8 and TRBJ1-5, with D hard to call. Per the germline V gene, CDR1 is SGHTS and CDR2 is YDEGEE. This CDR3 has 13 residues. Deletions cut 1 base from V and 9 bases from J, with 11 bases between. For the CDR3, the DNA is TGTGCCAGCAGCTTGCAGTGGCGGGGGCCCCAGCATTTT. This codes for CASSLQWRGPQHF.

This chain connects TRBV5-4 to TRBJ1-1, with D unresolved. Trimming took off 0 bases at V and 0 bases at J, with 9 bases between the two ends. The CDR3 totals 15 residues. In germline, CDR1 is SGHNT, CDR2 YYREEE (reference sequence). The CDR3 DNA is TGTGCCAGCAGCTTGGGCTCCACAGTGAACACTGAAGCTTTCTTT. Encoded protein: CASSLGSTVNTEAFF.

The chain combines TRBV6-6 with TRBJ2-3; a weak D match, TRBD2 (6 bases). Trimming removed 8 bases from V and 0 bases from J, with 12 bases in between. The CDR3 length is 14 residues. The V gene's germline CDR1 is MNHNY and CDR2 SVGAGI (reference sequence). DNA for the CDR3: TGTGCCAGCTACAGCGGGTGGAGCACAGATACGCAGTATTTT. It encodes CASYSGWSTDTQYF.

The chain employs TRBV29-1 and TRBJ2-3; TRBD2 matches 9 bases. From germline, CDR1 is SQVTM and CDR2 ANQGSEA. This CDR3 has 16 residues. V was pared by 6 bases and J by 2 bases, with 12 bases of the junction left unmatched. The DNA for the CDR3 is TGCAGCGTAATTCCAGCGGGGGGAAACCCCACAGATACGCAGTATTTT. It encodes CSVIPAGGNPTDTQYF.

About this clone: The identical CDR3 is also encoded by other nucleotide sequences in the sample. The V and J genes are TRBV5-4 and TRBJ2-2, with D uncertain. The CDR3 extends over 14 amino acids. V was trimmed by 0 bases and J by 1 base, leaving 4 bases between them. Germline loops: CDR1 SGHNT, CDR2 YYREEE (reference sequence). CDR3 region: CASSLGQNTGELFF. CDR3 sequence (DNA): TGTGCCAGCAGCTTGGGGCAGAACACCGGGGAGCTGTTTTTT.

The chain couples TRBV6-1 to TRBJ2-2; D is ambiguous. The germline V gene encodes CDR1 MNHNS and CDR2 SASEGT. The CDR3 is 13 residues long. V lost 8 bases and J 7 bases, leaving 14 bases between the germline ends. CDR3 residues: CASHFLDSGELFF. CDR3 DNA sequence: TGTGCCAGCCACTTCCTGGATAGCGGGGAGCTGTTTTTT.

J is TRBJ1-1 and V is TRBV7-2; 8 bases are a match to TRBD1. V shed 5 bases, J shed 2 bases, and the junction held 4 bases outside the gene matches. The CDR3 is 14 residues long. In germline, CDR1 is SGHTA, CDR2 FQGNSA. CDR3 DNA sequence: TGTGCCAGCAGCCAGGACAGGGCAAACACTGAAGCTTTCTTT. Residues: CASSQDRANTEAFF.

V gene TRBV10-3 combines with J gene TRBJ2-7; weak D call: TRBD1 (6 bases). V shed 0 bases and J shed 9 bases, with 21 bases lying between them. The CDR3 totals 16 residues. CDR1 and CDR2 (germline): ENHRY, SYGVKD. The CDR3 coding sequence is TGTGCCATCAGTGAGTCGAAGGGGGATACCTCGGGCGGGCAGTACTTC. Its protein product is CAISESKGDTSGGQYF.

Comment on this clone: Mismatch with germline at one junction end may stem from a read error. The chain couples TRBV25-1 to TRBJ2-5; TRBD1 matches 7 bases. Per the germline V gene, CDR1 is MGHDK and CDR2 is SYGVNS. The CDR3 spans 15 residues. The CDR3 is CASSDTGTVQEIQYF. As DNA, the CDR3 is TGTGCCAGCAGTGATACCGGGACAGTCCAAGAGATCCAGTACTTC.

The V call is TRBV19, the J call TRBJ2-3; D remains unclear. V lost 6 bases to trimming and J lost 2 bases, with 12 bases between them. Germline values: CDR1 LNHDA, CDR2 SQIVND (reference sequence). The CDR3 is 14 amino acids. For the CDR3, the DNA is TGTGCCAGTAGGTCAGAGCTATTCACAGATACGCAGTATTTT. Translated: CASRSELFTDTQYF.

This chain links TRBV5-1 with TRBJ1-1, with 8 bases identical to TRBD1. Germline lookup yields CDR1 SGHRS and CDR2 YFSETQ. The CDR3 has 13 amino acids. With V trimmed by 0 bases and J by 6 bases, 1 base remained unmatched. CDR3 in amino acids: CASSLDRGAEAFF. CDR3 DNA sequence: TGCGCCAGCAGCTTGGACAGGGGGGCTGAAGCTTTCTTT.

The chain recombines TRBV30 with TRBJ1-2; D is possibly TRBD1 (5 bases). The CDR3 is 11 amino acids. The germline V gene encodes CDR1 GTSNPN and CDR2 SVGIG (reference sequence). V was shortened by 2 bases and J by 8 bases, with 9 bases between the two germline ends. CDR3 in amino acids: CAWSPQEGYTF. The CDR3 nucleotides read TGTGCCTGGAGTCCACAGGAGGGCTACACCTTC.

This clone occurred a few times. The V gene is TRBV2, the J gene TRBJ1-5; tentative D call: TRBD1 (5 bases). The CDR3 contains 13 residues. Germline CDR1 and CDR2: SNHLY and FYNNEI. The V and J ends lost 5 bases and 7 bases respectively, with 12 bases between them. The CDR3 spells CASSFGGTQPQHF. DNA for the CDR3: TGTGCCAGCAGTTTCGGGGGGACGCAGCCCCAGCATTTT.

The CDR3 protein is CASTADTQETQYF. CDR3 DNA: TGTGCCAGCACAGCGGACACCCAAGAGACCCAGTACTTC. The V call is TRBV18, the J call TRBJ2-5, with D perhaps being TRBD1 or TRBD2 (5 bases each). Trimming pared 8 bases from V and 1 base from J, leaving 11 bases between. Germline lookup yields CDR1 KGHSH and CDR2 LQKENI. The CDR3 covers 13 residues.

The chain is built from TRBV4-1 and TRBJ1-2, with D perhaps TRBD1 (5 bases). V was trimmed by 0 bases and J by 3 bases, leaving 11 bases between them. Germline CDR1 and CDR2: MGHRA and YSYEKL. The CDR3 has 15 residues. As DNA, the CDR3 is TGCGCCAGCAGCCAAGACAGGGTTTGGGACTATGGCTACACCTTC. This codes for CASSQDRVWDYGYTF.

The V and J genes are TRBV27 and TRBJ2-5; D is perhaps TRBD2 (6 bases). The CDR3 covers 21 residues. Trimming left V 2 bases short and J 4 bases short, with 32 bases between. CDR1 and CDR2 (germline): MNHEY, SMNVEV (reference sequence). Written as DNA, the CDR3 is TGTGCCAGCAGTTTAGTCGGGATCCAGCCGGGAGCCAAGTCGCGTCGAGAGACCCAGTACTTC. It specifies CASSLVGIQPGAKSRRETQYF.

This clone has just one count. CDR3 in DNA: TGTGCCAGCAGCGTAGCCGTGACAGCTACCTACGAGCAGTACTTC. Residues: CASSVAVTATYEQYF. The J gene is TRBJ2-7, the V gene TRBV9, with D possibly matching TRBD1 (5 bases). The CDR3 is made up of 15 amino acids. Trimming took 0 bases from V and 2 from J, leaving 12 bases between them. CDR1 is SGDLS and CDR2 is YYNGEE in the germline V gene.

This clone occurred a few times. The chain recombines TRBV7-2 with TRBJ2-1, with 8 bases matching TRBD1. This CDR3 is built from 13 residues. V was pared by 3 bases and J by 5 bases, with 0 bases of the junction left unmatched. CDR1 and CDR2 from the germline V gene are SGHTA and FQGNSA. The CDR3 sequence is CASSFRGHNEQFF. The CDR3 DNA follows: TGTGCCAGCAGCTTCAGGGGGCACAATGAGCAGTTCTTC.

This chain links TRBV19 with TRBJ1-2; D gene unclear. V dropped 7 bases and J dropped 3 bases, with 12 bases sitting between them. CDR1 is LNHDA and CDR2 is SQIVND in the germline V gene (reference sequence). The CDR3 spans 13 residues. For the CDR3, the DNA is TGTGCCAGTACCCCGACGGCGGACTATGGCTACACCTTC. Amino acid sequence: CASTPTADYGYTF.